This T cell receptor beta chain was recorded in a study of control samples from healthy donors and cancer patients. This table comes from immunoSEQ multiplex PCR, and its TCRdb copy is limited to in-frame clones, with some not included. The data show roughly 140,000 clones, roughly 93% seen once. The sample consisted of blood. The sequence derives from a man in his fifties or sixties in good health.

CDR3 coding DNA: TGTGCCTGGAGGGCCAACTGGCGGGAACGGGAGACCCAGTACTTC. Translated: CAWRANWRERETQYF. The V call is TRBV30, the J call TRBJ2-5; D perhaps matches TRBD2 (6 bases). Trimming stripped 3 bases from V and 5 bases from J, with 19 bases between. This CDR3 comprises 15 residues. CDR1 GTSNPN and CDR2 SVGIG come from the germline V gene (reference sequence).